Presented here are 24 T cell receptor beta chains from one specimen sequenced in a study of shared clonotypes between healthy human individuals. Repertoires were generated with immunoSEQ multiplex PCR, while TCRdb's copy carries only in-frame clones and drops some. The sample gives 2 million to 2.5 million clones, 85% to 95% of which show up once; 0.37% is in the top ten. Material for sequencing was naive CD4+ T cells from PBMCs. As for subset: CD45RA+ positively selected. The origin of the receptors is a man younger than 35 in good health. Some clones in this sample may be carry-over from other donors' samples.

The rearrangement joins TRBV7-2 to TRBJ2-5, with 8 bases that match TRBD1. Germline V lookup: CDR1 SGHTA, CDR2 FQGNSA. This CDR3 region has 14 residues. Germline trimming cut 2 bases from V and 4 bases from J; bases unmatched to any gene: 3. CDR3 sequence (DNA): TGTGCCAGCAGCTTAAGGACAGGGACAGAGACCCAGTACTTC. Translating it yields CASSLRTGTETQYF. The full variable domain, in which reference TRBV7-2 and TRBJ2-5 provide the parts outside the CDR3, is GAGVSQSPSNKVTEKGKDVELRCDPISGHTALYWYRQSLGQGLEFLIYFQGNSAPDKSGLPSDRFSAERTGGSVSTLTIQRTQQEDSAVYLCASSLRTGTETQYFGPGTRLLVL.

This chain joins TRBV19 and TRBJ2-5, with TRBD1 identical over 8 bases. The V segment lost 5 bases and the J segment 4 bases; nucleotides outside the gene matches: 6. Germline CDR1 reads LNHDA; CDR2 reads SQIVND (reference sequence). The CDR3 covers 14 residues. This chain's CDR3 is CASSVGQVRETQYF. The CDR3 DNA reads as TGTGCCAGTAGTGTGGGACAGGTGCGAGAGACCCAGTACTTC.

The V gene is TRBV15, the J gene TRBJ2-3, with a tentative D call TRBD2 (6 bases). Germline V gives CDR1 LNHNV, CDR2 YYDKDF (reference sequence). The V end lost 3 bases, the J end lost 2 bases, and 12 bases lay between the germline ends. This CDR3 is built from 15 residues. CDR3: CATSSLRGDTDTQYF. For the CDR3, the DNA is TGTGCCACCAGCAGTTTGCGGGGTGACACAGATACGCAGTATTTT.

The rearrangement uses TRBV5-6 and TRBJ2-7; D may be TRBD1 (6 bases). CDR3 length: 17 amino acids. Germline V gene data show CDR1 as SGHDT and CDR2 as YYEEEE. V dropped 0 bases and J dropped 11 bases, with 27 bases sitting between them. CDR3 in DNA: TGTGCCAGCAGCTTGGCCGGACAGACTACCTCCATGAATAAGAAGTACTTC. Its protein product is CASSLAGQTTSMNKKYF.

The chain is built from TRBV12-5 and TRBJ2-2; D remains ambiguous. Trimming took 2 bases from V and 0 from J, leaving 7 bases between them. Per germline, CDR1 LGHNT and CDR2 FRNRAP. The CDR3 is made up of 15 amino acids. The CDR3 DNA reads TGTGCTAGTGGTTTGCAGACGGCGAACACCGGGGAGCTGTTTTTT. Protein product: CASGLQTANTGELFF.

The chain employs TRBV25-1 and TRBJ1-2; perhaps TRBD1 as D (5 bases). V was trimmed by 6 bases and J by 4 bases, leaving 12 bases between them. CDR1 and CDR2 (germline): MGHDK, SYGVNS. There are 13 residues in the CDR3. CDR3 DNA: TGTGCCAGCAGCCCGGGAGGGGTCTATGGCTACACCTTC. Its translation is CASSPGGVYGYTF.

The chain employs TRBV14 and TRBJ2-4; D not certain. This CDR3 contains 11 residues. Per germline, CDR1 SGHDN and CDR2 FVKESK. Trimming pared 3 bases from V and 9 bases from J, leaving 6 bases between. The CDR3 reads CASSQGGIQYF. The DNA of the CDR3 is TGTGCCAGCAGCCAGGGCGGCATTCAGTACTTC.

V usage is TRBV5-6 and J usage is TRBJ2-3; 8 bases agree with TRBD1. The CDR3 loop spans 16 amino acids. V was clipped by 0 bases and J by 6 bases; unmatched bases: 9. Per the germline V gene, CDR1 is SGHDT and CDR2 is YYEEEE. Here the CDR3 reads CASSLVPGWDRDTQYF. The CDR3 bases are TGTGCCAGCAGCTTGGTACCGGGTTGGGACAGGGATACGCAGTATTTT.

V gene TRBV5-5 combines with J gene TRBJ2-7; D is ambiguous. In germline, CDR1 is SGHKS, CDR2 YYEKEE (reference sequence). Trimming left V 3 bases short and J 4 bases short, with 8 bases between. The CDR3 loop spans 12 amino acids. The CDR3 DNA sequence: TGTGCCAGCAGCTGGGCTCCATACGAGCAGTACTTC. Its translation is CASSWAPYEQYF.

The chain recombines TRBV7-2 with TRBJ2-3; tentative D call: TRBD1 (5 bases). V lost 2 bases to trimming and J lost 2 bases, with 11 bases between them. CDR1 SGHTA and CDR2 FQGNSA come from the germline V gene. The CDR3 loop spans 15 amino acids. This CDR3 is CASSLWGENTDTQYF. In nucleotides, the CDR3 is TGTGCCAGCAGCTTATGGGGCGAGAACACAGATACGCAGTATTTT.

The chain carries TRBV6-6 and TRBJ2-1, with 8 bases identical to TRBD1. The germline gives CDR1 MNHNY, CDR2 SVGAGI (reference sequence). Trimming removed 4 bases from V and 3 bases from J; junction bases left unmatched: 2. There are 14 residues in the CDR3. CDR3: CASSSQGVYNEQFF. The DNA of the CDR3 is TGTGCCAGCAGTTCACAGGGGGTCTACAATGAGCAGTTCTTC.

This clone was recorded only once. The CDR3 protein is CASSLGEGRRNQPQHF. CDR3 sequence (DNA): TGTGCCAGCAGCTTAGGAGAGGGGCGGCGGAATCAGCCCCAGCATTTT. This chain links TRBV7-8 with TRBJ1-5; tentatively, D is TRBD1 (5 bases). Germline V CDR1 and CDR2: SGHVS, FQNEAQ. V was pared by 1 base and J by 4 bases, with 14 bases between. The CDR3 is 16 residues long.

This sequence joins TRBV6-1 and TRBJ1-2; tentatively, D is TRBD1 (5 bases). This CDR3 has 14 amino acids. Germline CDR1 and CDR2: MNHNS and SASEGT. V lost 2 bases and J lost 2, with 9 bases in between. The CDR3 nucleotides read TGTGCCAGCAGTGAACAGGGAAGCAACTATGGCTACACCTTC. It is translated as CASSEQGSNYGYTF.

This chain's CDR3 is CASSWATATDTQYF. The CDR3 bases are TGTGCCAGCAGTTGGGCGACAGCTACAGATACGCAGTATTTT. The chain carries TRBV28 and TRBJ2-3; perhaps TRBD1 as D (5 bases). V shed 4 bases and J shed 3 bases, with 11 bases lying between them. From germline, CDR1 is MDHEN and CDR2 SYDVKM. The CDR3 covers 14 residues. Full variable domain (outside the CDR3, taken from reference TRBV28 and TRBJ2-3): DVKVTQSSRYLVKRTGEKVFLECVQDMDHENMFWYRQDPGLGLRLIYFSYDVKMKEKGDIPEGYSVSREKKERFSLILESASTNQTSMYLCASSWATATDTQYFGPGTRLTVL.

This clone appeared a single time. V gene TRBV7-7 combines with J gene TRBJ1-5, with TRBD1 identical over 7 bases. V was clipped by 5 bases and J by 3 bases; unmatched bases: 13. The CDR3 contains 17 residues. Germline CDR1 and CDR2: SSHAT and FNYEAQ (reference sequence). The CDR3 region is CASSPYSRDRNNQPQHF. The CDR3 nucleotides read TGTGCCAGCAGCCCGTATAGCCGGGACAGAAACAATCAGCCCCAGCATTTT.

This rearrangement joins TRBV5-1 to TRBJ1-1, with D possibly TRBD1 on 5 matching bases. Trimming stripped 1 base from V and 3 bases from J, with 10 bases between. CDR1 and CDR2 from the germline V gene are SGHRS and YFSETQ. The CDR3 runs 14 residues. Written as DNA, the CDR3 is TGCGCCAGCAGCTTGAAAAGCAGGGACACTGAAGCTTTCTTT. It codes for CASSLKSRDTEAFF.

CDR3 protein: CASSLVTGTGGYTF. The CDR3, as DNA: TGTGCCAGCAGCTTAGTAACGGGCACTGGAGGCTACACCTTC. This chain links TRBV7-9 with TRBJ1-2; D ambiguous. The ends were cut back, 1 base at V and 8 bases at J, with 14 bases in the middle. Germline CDR1 and CDR2: SEHNR and FQNEAQ (reference sequence). CDR3 length: 14 residues.

The V call is TRBV30, the J call TRBJ2-5; D might be TRBD1 (6 bases). V lost 0 bases and J 5 bases, leaving 16 bases between the germline ends. This CDR3 is 15 amino acids long. Germline V gene sequence: CDR1 GTSNPN, CDR2 SVGIG (reference sequence). The CDR3 is CAWSVLGGLRETQYF. Written as DNA, the CDR3 is TGTGCCTGGAGTGTACTAGGGGGATTGAGGGAGACCCAGTACTTC.

This sequence joins TRBV9 and TRBJ2-7, with D perhaps matching TRBD1 (5 bases). This CDR3 region has 13 residues. Germline V gives CDR1 SGDLS, CDR2 YYNGEE. With 3 bases removed from V and 2 bases from J, the gap between germline ends came to 9 bases. The CDR3 loop is CASSGYRTYEQYF. CDR3 nucleotides: TGTGCCAGCAGCGGTTACAGGACCTACGAGCAGTACTTC.

This clone was observed once. The chain recombines TRBV9 with TRBJ2-6, with D unresolved. Per germline, CDR1 SGDLS and CDR2 YYNGEE. The germline V and J ends were trimmed by 1 base and 2 bases, with 4 bases remaining between them. The CDR3 spans 14 residues. The CDR3 is CASSVQTGANVLTF. CDR3 sequence (DNA): TGTGCCAGCAGCGTACAGACTGGGGCCAACGTCCTGACTTTC.

This chain connects TRBV7-9 to TRBJ1-5, with D tentatively TRBD1 (5 bases). V lost 8 bases, J lost 8 bases, and 22 bases lay in between. This CDR3 spans 15 amino acids. CDR1 and CDR2 (germline): SEHNR, FQNEAQ (reference sequence). Here the CDR3 reads CASSQRGAGPEPQHF. CDR3 in DNA: TGTGCCAGCTCCCAGAGGGGAGCAGGTCCGGAGCCCCAGCATTTT.

J is TRBJ1-5 and V is TRBV7-2; 11 nucleotides line up with TRBD1. V trimming: 0 bases; J trimming: 5 bases; junction bases outside the gene matches: 3. CDR3 length: 16 amino acids. Germline CDR1 SGHTA, CDR2 FQGNSA. CDR3 sequence: CASSLAGQGDYQPQHF. The DNA for the CDR3 is TGTGCCAGCAGCTTAGCGGGACAGGGGGATTATCAGCCCCAGCATTTT.

Of note for this clone: In the same sample, other DNA sequences code for this CDR3. The chain employs TRBV18 and TRBJ1-1, with TRBD1 as a possible D gene (6 bases). There are 14 residues in the CDR3. Trimming left V 3 bases short and J 0 bases short, with 8 bases between. Germline values: CDR1 KGHSH, CDR2 LQKENI. The DNA for the CDR3 is TGTGCCAGCTCACCCCAGGGGCTGAACACTGAAGCTTTCTTT. Residues: CASSPQGLNTEAFF. The full variable domain, completed using reference TRBV18 and TRBJ1-1, is NAGVMQNPRHLVRRRGQEARLRCSPMKGHSHVYWYRQLPEEGLKFMVYLQKENIIDESGMPKERFSAEFPKEGPSILRIQQVVRGDSAAYFCASSPQGLNTEAFFGQGTRLTVV.

The chain has TRBV5-1 and TRBJ1-1; weak D call: TRBD1 (5 bases). Per the germline V gene, CDR1 is SGHRS and CDR2 is YFSETQ. CDR3 size: 13 residues. The germline V and J ends were trimmed by 0 bases and 4 bases, with 7 bases remaining between them. The CDR3 DNA is TGCGCCAGCAGCTTGGGGGACGTCACTGAAGCTTTCTTT. Protein sequence: CASSLGDVTEAFF.